The text below deals with one TCR beta chain. Its antigen is not yet known. Possible read error: a much larger clone is one base away. The sample is drawn from a study of CD8 T cells in ankylosing spondylitis (dated by TCRdb to about 2017). Concerning the study at large: The study profiled T cell receptor beta repertoires in healthy donors and ankylosing spondylitis patients to find disease-linked TCR variants. The full study cohort comprised roughly 24 ankylosing spondylitis patients and some 110 healthy donors. Peripheral blood was sampled, and synovial fluid was also collected from ankylosing spondylitis patients. The full study reports these points: A TCR beta motif made up of several highly homologous amino acid variants appeared to be characteristic of blood from ankylosing spondylitis patients. The disease-linked clones showed a CD8+ phenotype and occurred at relatively low frequencies in peripheral blood. Some motif variants were previously reported in synovial fluid and blood of reactive arthritis patients, suggesting common disease-initiation mechanisms. According to the report, matched synovial fluid samples from ankylosing spondylitis patients were significantly enriched for the disease-linked clones.

Sequencing instrument: Illumina HiSeq 2500. TCR beta libraries were prepared by quantitative 5'-RACE with molecular barcodes. For the original study's pipeline: A new computational method, built on a probabilistic model of VDJ rearrangement, was used to identify disease-linked TCR variants. TCRdb reprocessed the public reads (quality trimming at Q25 with fastp, clone calling with MiXCR) and kept in-frame beta chains. Each entry merges the rows of one CDR3 protein and shows their most common DNA and genes. The V and J calls and clone size come from TCRdb's table, not from the authors' own analysis. The table for this sample lists roughly 160,000 distinct CDR3 sequences; roughly 10% of them were counted only once. The ten largest clonotypes hold about 28% of the sample. Spanning cysteine to phenylalanine, the CDR3 consists of 13 amino acids. Just the 39-base CDR3 DNA is kept, in frame starting at base 1. The germline V gene specifies SGHVS as CDR1 and FNYEAQ as CDR2. Relative to germline, V is missing 1 base and J is missing 14 bases, with 6 bases of the junction outside any gene match.

The clonotype comes from a male donor with ankylosing spondylitis or in good health (not recorded which). This receptor chain uses TRBV7-6 and TRBJ2-3, and 10 junctional nucleotides match TRBD2. Sequenced material: blood, either unsorted or a sorted T cell fraction (not recorded which). In nucleotide form, the sequence is TGTGCCAGCAGCTTAGGGACTAGCGGTATGCTGTATTTT. The translation is CASSLGTSGMLYF.